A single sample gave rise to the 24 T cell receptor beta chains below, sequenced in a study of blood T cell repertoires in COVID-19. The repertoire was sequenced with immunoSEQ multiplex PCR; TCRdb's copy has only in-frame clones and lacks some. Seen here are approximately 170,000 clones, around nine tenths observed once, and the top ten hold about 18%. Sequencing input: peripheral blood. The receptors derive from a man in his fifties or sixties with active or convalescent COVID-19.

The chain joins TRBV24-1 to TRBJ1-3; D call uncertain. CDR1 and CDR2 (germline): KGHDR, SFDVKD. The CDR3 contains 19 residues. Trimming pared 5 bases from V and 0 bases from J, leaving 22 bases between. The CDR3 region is CATSGHTPGLRSSGNTIYF. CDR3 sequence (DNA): TGTGCCACCAGTGGTCATACCCCCGGACTCCGGAGCTCTGGAAACACCATATATTTT.

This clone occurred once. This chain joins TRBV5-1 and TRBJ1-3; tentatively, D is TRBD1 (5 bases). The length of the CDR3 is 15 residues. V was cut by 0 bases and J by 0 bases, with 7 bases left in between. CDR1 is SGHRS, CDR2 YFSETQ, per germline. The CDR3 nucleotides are TGCGCCAGCAGCTTGGACAGGAACTCTGGAAACACCATATATTTT. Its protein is CASSLDRNSGNTIYF.

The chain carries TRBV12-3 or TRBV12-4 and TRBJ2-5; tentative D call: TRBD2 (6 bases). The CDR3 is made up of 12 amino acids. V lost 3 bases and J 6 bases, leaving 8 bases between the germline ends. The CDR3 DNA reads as TGTGCCAGCAGTTTGGAGGGAAAGACCCAGTACTTC. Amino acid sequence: CASSLEGKTQYF.

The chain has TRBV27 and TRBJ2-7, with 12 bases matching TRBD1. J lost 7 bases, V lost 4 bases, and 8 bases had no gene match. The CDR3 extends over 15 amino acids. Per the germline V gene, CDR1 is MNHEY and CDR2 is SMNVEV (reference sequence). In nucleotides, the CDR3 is TGTGCCAGCAGTTGGGAGGGACAGGGGGCGCTTGAGCAGTACTTC. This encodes CASSWEGQGALEQYF.

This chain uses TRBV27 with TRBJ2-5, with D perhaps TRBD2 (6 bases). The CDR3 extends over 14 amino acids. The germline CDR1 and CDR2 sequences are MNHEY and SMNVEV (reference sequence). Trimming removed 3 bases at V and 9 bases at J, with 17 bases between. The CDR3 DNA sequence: TGTGCCAGCAGTTTCGGTGCCTCCATAGCGGCCCAGTACTTC. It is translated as CASSFGASIAAQYF.

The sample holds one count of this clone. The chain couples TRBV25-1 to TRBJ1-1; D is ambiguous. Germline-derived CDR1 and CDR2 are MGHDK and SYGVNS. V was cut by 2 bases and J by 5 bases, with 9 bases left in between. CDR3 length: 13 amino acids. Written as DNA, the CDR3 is TGTGCCAGCAGTGAAGCGCGCGGTACTGAAGCTTTCTTT. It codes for CASSEARGTEAFF.

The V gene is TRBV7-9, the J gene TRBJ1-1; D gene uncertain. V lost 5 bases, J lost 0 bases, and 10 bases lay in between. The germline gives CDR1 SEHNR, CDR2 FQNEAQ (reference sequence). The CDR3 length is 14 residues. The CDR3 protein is CASSHFQVNTEAFF. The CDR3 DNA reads TGTGCCAGCAGCCATTTCCAGGTGAACACTGAAGCTTTCTTT.

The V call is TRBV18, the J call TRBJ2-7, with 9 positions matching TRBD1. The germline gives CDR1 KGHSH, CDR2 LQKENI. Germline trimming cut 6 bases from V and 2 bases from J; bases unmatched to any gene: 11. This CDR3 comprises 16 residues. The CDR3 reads CASSTNRDRVPYEQYF. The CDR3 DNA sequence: TGTGCCAGCTCGACAAACCGGGACAGGGTCCCCTACGAGCAGTACTTC.

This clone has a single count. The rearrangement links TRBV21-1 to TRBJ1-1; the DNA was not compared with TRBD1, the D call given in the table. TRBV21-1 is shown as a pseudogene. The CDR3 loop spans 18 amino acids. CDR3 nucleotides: TGTGCCAGCAGCAAATCTGAACGTGGTACAGACATGAACACTGAAGCTTTCTTT. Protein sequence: CASSKSERGTDMNTEAFF.

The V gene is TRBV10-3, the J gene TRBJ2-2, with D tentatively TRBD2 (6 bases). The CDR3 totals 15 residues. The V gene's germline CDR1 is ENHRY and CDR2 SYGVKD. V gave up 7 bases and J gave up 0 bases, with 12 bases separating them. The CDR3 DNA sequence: TGTGCCATCAACGGGGGACGGACGAACACCGGGGAGCTGTTTTTT. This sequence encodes CAINGGRTNTGELFF.

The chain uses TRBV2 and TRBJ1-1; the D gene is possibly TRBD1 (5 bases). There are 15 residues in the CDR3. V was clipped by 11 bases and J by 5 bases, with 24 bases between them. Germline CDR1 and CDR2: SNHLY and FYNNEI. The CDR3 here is CAGGRMVGWETEAFF. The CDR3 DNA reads TGTGCCGGGGGGAGGATGGTTGGGTGGGAAACTGAAGCTTTCTTT.

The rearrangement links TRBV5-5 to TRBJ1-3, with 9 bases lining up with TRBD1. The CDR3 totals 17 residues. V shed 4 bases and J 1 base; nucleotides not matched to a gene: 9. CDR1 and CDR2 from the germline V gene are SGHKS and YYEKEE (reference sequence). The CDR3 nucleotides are TGTGCCAGCAGCCCGAGGGTACAGGGGGCTTCTGGAAACACCATATATTTT. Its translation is CASSPRVQGASGNTIYF.

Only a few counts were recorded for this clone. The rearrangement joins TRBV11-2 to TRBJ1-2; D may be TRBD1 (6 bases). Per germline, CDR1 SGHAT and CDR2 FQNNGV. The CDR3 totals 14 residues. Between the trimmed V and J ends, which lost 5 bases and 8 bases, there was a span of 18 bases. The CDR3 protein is CASSPIFRGEGYTF. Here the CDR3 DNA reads TGTGCCAGCAGCCCGATTTTCAGGGGAGAAGGCTACACCTTC.

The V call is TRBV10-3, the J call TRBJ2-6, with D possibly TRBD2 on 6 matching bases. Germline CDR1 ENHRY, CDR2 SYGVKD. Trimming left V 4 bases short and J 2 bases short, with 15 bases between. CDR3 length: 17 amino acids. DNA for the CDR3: TGTGCCATCAGTGTCGCAGTTGGGACTGCTGGGGCCAACGTCCTGACTTTC. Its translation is CAISVAVGTAGANVLTF.

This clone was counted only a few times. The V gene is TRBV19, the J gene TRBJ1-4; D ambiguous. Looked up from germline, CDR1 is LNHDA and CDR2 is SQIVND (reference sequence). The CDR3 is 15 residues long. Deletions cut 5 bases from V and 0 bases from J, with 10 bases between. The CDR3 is CASSGGMATNEKLFF. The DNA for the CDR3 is TGTGCCAGTAGTGGAGGGATGGCAACTAATGAAAAACTGTTTTTT.

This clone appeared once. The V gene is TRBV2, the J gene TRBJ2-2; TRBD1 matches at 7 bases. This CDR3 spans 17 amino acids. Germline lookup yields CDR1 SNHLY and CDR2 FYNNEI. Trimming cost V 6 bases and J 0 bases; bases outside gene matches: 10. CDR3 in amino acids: CASRGMGQRANTGELFF. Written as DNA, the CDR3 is TGTGCCAGCAGAGGAATGGGACAGCGCGCGAACACCGGGGAGCTGTTTTTT.

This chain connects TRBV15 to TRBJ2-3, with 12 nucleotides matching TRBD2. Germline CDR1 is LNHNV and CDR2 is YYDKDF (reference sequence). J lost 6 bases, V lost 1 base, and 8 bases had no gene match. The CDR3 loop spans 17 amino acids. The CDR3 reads CATSRVSSGGARDTQYF. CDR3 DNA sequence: TGTGCCACCAGCAGAGTGTCTAGCGGGGGGGCCCGGGATACGCAGTATTTT.

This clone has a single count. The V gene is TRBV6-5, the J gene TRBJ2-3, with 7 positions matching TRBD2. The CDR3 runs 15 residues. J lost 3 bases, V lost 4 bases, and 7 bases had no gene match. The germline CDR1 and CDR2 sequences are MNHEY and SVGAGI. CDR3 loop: CASSSLGGETDTQYF. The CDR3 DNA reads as TGTGCCAGCAGTTCGCTGGGGGGGGAAACAGATACGCAGTATTTT.

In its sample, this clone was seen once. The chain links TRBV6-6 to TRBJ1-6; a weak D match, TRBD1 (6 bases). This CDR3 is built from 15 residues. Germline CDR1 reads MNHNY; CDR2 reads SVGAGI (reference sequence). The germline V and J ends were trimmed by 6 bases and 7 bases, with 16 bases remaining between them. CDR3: CASSPRGERNSPLHF. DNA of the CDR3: TGTGCCAGCAGCCCCAGGGGTGAGAGGAATTCACCCCTCCACTTT.

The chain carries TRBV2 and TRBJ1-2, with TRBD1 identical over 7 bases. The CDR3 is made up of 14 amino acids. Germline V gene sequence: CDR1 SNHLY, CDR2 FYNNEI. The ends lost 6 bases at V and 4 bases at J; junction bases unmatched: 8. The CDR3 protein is CASRGSTGFYGYTF. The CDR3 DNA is TGTGCCAGCAGAGGGTCGACAGGGTTCTATGGCTACACCTTC.

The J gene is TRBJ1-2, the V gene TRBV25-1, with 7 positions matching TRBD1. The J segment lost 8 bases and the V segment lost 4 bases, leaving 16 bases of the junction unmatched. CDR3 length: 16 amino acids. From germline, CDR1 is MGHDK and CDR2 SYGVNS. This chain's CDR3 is CASSGYEETGLRGYTF. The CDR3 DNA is TGTGCCAGCAGTGGATACGAAGAGACAGGGCTTCGGGGCTACACCTTC.

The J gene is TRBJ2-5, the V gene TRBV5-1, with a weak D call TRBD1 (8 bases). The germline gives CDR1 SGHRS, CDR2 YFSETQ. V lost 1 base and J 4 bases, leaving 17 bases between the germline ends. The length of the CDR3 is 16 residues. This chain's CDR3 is CASSLTTGGGRETQYF. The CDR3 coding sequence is TGCGCCAGCAGCTTGACCACAGGGGGAGGGAGAGAGACCCAGTACTTC.

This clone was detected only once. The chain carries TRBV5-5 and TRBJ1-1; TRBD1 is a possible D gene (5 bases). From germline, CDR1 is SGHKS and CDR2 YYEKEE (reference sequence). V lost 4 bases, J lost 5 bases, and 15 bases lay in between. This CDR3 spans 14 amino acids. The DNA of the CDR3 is TGTGCCAGCAGCCCCCGTGGGGCGAGTACTGAAGCTTTCTTT. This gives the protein CASSPRGASTEAFF.

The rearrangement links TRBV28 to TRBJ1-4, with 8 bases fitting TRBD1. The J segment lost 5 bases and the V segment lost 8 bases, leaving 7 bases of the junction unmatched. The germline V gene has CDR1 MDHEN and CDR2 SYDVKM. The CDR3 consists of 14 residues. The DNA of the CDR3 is TGTGCCAGCCGAACAGGGGGATCCAATGAAAAACTGTTTTTT. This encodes CASRTGGSNEKLFF.